The 30 T cell receptor beta chains in this list originate from one sample, sequenced in a study of OX40 agonist ivuxolimab in advanced cancers. Profiling relied on immunoSEQ multiplex PCR, and the TCRdb table lists in-frame clones only, not all of them. The table includes about 37,000 clones, roughly 83% detected once. The source material was CD4+ or CD8+ T cells sorted from blood, sampled in a trial of the OX40 agonist ivuxolimab. These receptors came from an adult with an advanced solid tumor such as melanoma, head and neck, liver or kidney cancer.

This clone has a handful of counts. V is TRBV10-3 and J is TRBJ1-5, with TRBD1 as a possible D gene (5 bases). Germline V lookup: CDR1 ENHRY, CDR2 SYGVKD. This CDR3 spans 14 amino acids. V lost 6 bases, J lost 0 bases, and 9 bases lay in between. The CDR3 DNA follows: TGTGCCATCAGAGAGGGGAATAGCAATCAGCCCCAGCATTTT. It translates to CAIREGNSNQPQHF.

The genes are TRBV30 and TRBJ2-1; D uncertain. V lost 3 bases and J lost 3, with 6 bases in between. CDR1 GTSNPN and CDR2 SVGIG come from the germline V gene (reference sequence). The CDR3 is 12 residues long. The CDR3 loop reads CAWRGFYNEQFF. The CDR3, as DNA: TGTGCCTGGAGGGGATTCTACAATGAGCAGTTCTTC.

The chain links TRBV27 to TRBJ1-6; no clear D gene. Trimming cost V 5 bases and J 4 bases, with 6 bases left between them. CDR1 and CDR2 (germline): MNHEY, SMNVEV (reference sequence). The CDR3 loop spans 13 amino acids. The chain's CDR3 is CASSLQYNSPLHF. The CDR3 DNA is TGTGCCAGCAGTCTGCAGTATAATTCACCCCTCCACTTT.

The chain couples TRBV27 to TRBJ1-5; 9 nucleotides line up with TRBD1. From germline, CDR1 is MNHEY and CDR2 SMNVEV (reference sequence). Unmatched junction bases numbered 9, after V lost 8 bases and J lost 7 bases. The CDR3 contains 14 residues. The CDR3 DNA reads as TGTGCCAGCTCACGGACAGGGGCGAACCAGCCCCAGCATTTT. Translating it yields CASSRTGANQPQHF.

The chain joins TRBV29-1 to TRBJ2-1; D uncertain. Trimming took 6 bases from V and 7 from J, leaving 10 bases between them. CDR1 SQVTM and CDR2 ANQGSEA come from the germline V gene. The CDR3 spans 11 residues. CDR3 sequence: CSVRSLNEQFF. DNA for the CDR3: TGCAGCGTCCGTTCGTTGAATGAGCAGTTCTTC.

This clone was counted between two and nine times. This chain uses TRBV25-1 with TRBJ2-2; D is unclear. CDR1 is MGHDK, CDR2 SYGVNS, per germline. This CDR3 has 11 residues. V lost 4 bases to trimming and J lost 8 bases, with 5 bases between them. In DNA form, the CDR3 reads TGTGCCAGCAGTGTATCTGGGGAGCTGTTTTTT. Protein product: CASSVSGELFF.

This clone rates as medium-sized (0.01 to 0.1%). The chain combines TRBV19 with TRBJ2-2, with 8 bases fitting TRBD1. CDR1 is LNHDA and CDR2 is SQIVND in the germline V gene (reference sequence). Germline trimming cut 5 bases from V and 5 bases from J; bases unmatched to any gene: 7. CDR3 length equals 15 residues. CDR3 residues: CASSSGTGETGELFF. For the CDR3, the DNA is TGTGCCAGTAGTTCCGGGACAGGCGAGACCGGGGAGCTGTTTTTT.

In this sample, this clone turned up once. The V call is TRBV7-3, the J call TRBJ1-2; perhaps TRBD1 as D (6 bases). Per the germline V gene, CDR1 is SGHTA and CDR2 is FQGTGA. This CDR3 is built from 13 residues. Trimming removed 2 bases at V and 8 bases at J, with 12 bases between. The CDR3 nucleotides read TGTGCCAGCAGCTTAGGGGGGCTTCAGGGCTACACCTTC. Its translation is CASSLGGLQGYTF.

This chain links TRBV10-1 with TRBJ2-3; D is unclear. CDR3 length: 14 residues. V lost 2 bases and J 5 bases, leaving 11 bases between the germline ends. Germline V gene lookup returns CDR1 WNHNN and CDR2 SYGVQD (reference sequence). CDR3 loop: CASSEPNKEDTQYF. The CDR3 DNA sequence: TGCGCCAGCAGTGAGCCGAATAAGGAAGATACGCAGTATTTT.

The chain combines TRBV9 with TRBJ2-3, with 12 bases identical to TRBD1. Per the germline V gene, CDR1 is SGDLS and CDR2 is YYNGEE. Losses at the gene ends were 3 bases for V and 0 bases for J; bases not matched to a gene: 5. This CDR3 is built from 17 residues. CDR3 protein: CASSGDRGPLSTDTQYF. The CDR3 coding sequence is TGTGCCAGCAGCGGGGACAGGGGGCCACTCAGCACAGATACGCAGTATTTT. The full variable domain, its missing parts supplied by reference TRBV9 and TRBJ2-3, is DSGVTQTPKHLITATGQRVTLRCSPRSGDLSVYWYQQSLDQGLQFLIQYYNGEERAKGNILERFSAQQFPDLHSELNLSSLELGDSALYFCASSGDRGPLSTDTQYFGPGTRLTVL.

This chain links TRBV5-1 with TRBJ1-2; TRBD1 matches at 10 bases. The CDR3 has 15 amino acids. After removal of 4 bases from V and 5 bases from J, the junction contained 8 bases not matched to a gene. Germline V gene data show CDR1 as SGHRS and CDR2 as YFSETQ. CDR3: CASSPGTGELYGYTF. The CDR3 DNA is TGCGCCAGCAGCCCCGGGACAGGGGAATTGTATGGCTACACCTTC. The full variable domain, completed using reference TRBV5-1 and TRBJ1-2, is KAGVTQTPRYLIKTRGQQVTLSCSPISGHRSVSWYQQTPGQGLQFLFEYFSETQRNKGNFPGRFSGRQFSNSRSEMNVSTLELGDSALYLCASSPGTGELYGYTFGSGTRLTVV.

This chain uses TRBV6-1 with TRBJ1-3; D ambiguous. The CDR3 covers 14 residues. V dropped 4 bases and J dropped 4 bases, with 11 bases sitting between them. Germline CDR1 and CDR2: MNHNS and SASEGT. CDR3 nucleotides: TGTGCCAGCAGTGCTATGGGAGAGGGAAACACCATATATTTT. This codes for CASSAMGEGNTIYF.

The V and J genes are TRBV6-1 and TRBJ1-6; the D gene is possibly TRBD1 (5 bases). Trimming cost V 8 bases and J 11 bases, with 16 bases left between them. Germline V gene lookup returns CDR1 MNHNS and CDR2 SASEGT. The CDR3 is 13 residues long. The CDR3 sequence: CASWGRAGTPLHF. Written as DNA, the CDR3 is TGTGCCAGCTGGGGACGGGCGGGGACACCCCTCCACTTT.

The chain employs TRBV11-2 and TRBJ2-1; 12 nucleotides agree with TRBD2. V dropped 4 bases and J dropped 7; count of bases not matched to a gene: 11. Germline-derived CDR1 and CDR2 are SGHAT and FQNNGV. This CDR3 is 17 amino acids long. CDR3 nucleotide sequence: TGTGCCAGCAGCTCTGGGACTAGCGGGTTTTTTGGGAATGAGCAGTTCTTC. Protein sequence: CASSSGTSGFFGNEQFF.

The chain employs TRBV7-8 and TRBJ2-7; D may correspond to TRBD1 or TRBD2 (5 bases each). Germline V gene lookup returns CDR1 SGHVS and CDR2 FQNEAQ. Trimming shortened V by 6 bases and J by 0 bases, and 9 bases separated the two germline ends. This CDR3 comprises 13 residues. The CDR3 here is CASRSGSSYEQYF. CDR3 sequence (DNA): TGTGCCAGCAGATCAGGGAGCTCCTACGAGCAGTACTTC.

The genes are TRBV9 and TRBJ2-7, with TRBD1 identical over 8 bases. The V gene end was trimmed by 4 bases and the J gene end by 6 bases; junction bases not matched to a gene: 6. The CDR3 runs to 13 residues. Germline V CDR1 and CDR2: SGDLS, YYNGEE. As DNA, the CDR3 is TGTGCCAGCAGCCCCGACAGGGGCCCCGAGCAGTACTTC. This encodes CASSPDRGPEQYF.

The V gene is TRBV27, the J gene TRBJ1-5; possibly TRBD1 for D (5 bases). In germline, CDR1 is MNHEY, CDR2 SMNVEV (reference sequence). The V end lost 2 bases, the J end lost 6 bases, and 8 bases lay between the germline ends. The CDR3 is 13 residues long. CDR3 residues: CASSLGGSQPQHF. The CDR3 region has the DNA TGTGCCAGCAGTTTAGGGGGGAGTCAGCCCCAGCATTTT.

This rearrangement joins TRBV11-1 to TRBJ2-5; 12 bases agree with TRBD2. The CDR3 is 18 residues long. Germline values: CDR1 SGHAT, CDR2 FQDESV (reference sequence). The trim removed 1 base at V and 4 bases at J, leaving 10 bases unmatched. CDR3: CASSLGIRLAGEGETQYF. CDR3 sequence (DNA): TGTGCCAGCAGCTTAGGTATCCGACTAGCGGGAGAGGGAGAGACCCAGTACTTC.

The V and J genes are TRBV7-3 and TRBJ2-5; D tentatively fits TRBD1 or TRBD2 (6 bases each). V lost 5 bases and J lost 4, with 17 bases in between. The CDR3 is 15 amino acids. The V gene's germline CDR1 is SGHTA and CDR2 FQGTGA. CDR3 nucleotides: TGTGCCAGCAGCCCGGGGGACAATAGTAGAGAGACCCAGTACTTC. This translates into CASSPGDNSRETQYF.

The CDR3 DNA is TGTGCCAGCAGTTTAGAATTTGGCAGCACCGGGGAGCTGTTTTTT. As protein: CASSLEFGSTGELFF. The V gene is TRBV27, the J gene TRBJ2-2; D gene ambiguous. The CDR3 consists of 15 residues. The V gene's germline CDR1 is MNHEY and CDR2 SMNVEV (reference sequence). The V gene lost 2 bases and the J gene lost 4 bases, with 11 bases spanning the gap.

CDR3 DNA: TGTGCCAGCAGCGAAACGGGGGGTTATGAGCAGTTCTTC. This codes for CASSETGGYEQFF. J is TRBJ2-1 and V is TRBV7-9, with 7 bases lining up with TRBD2. The CDR3 runs 13 residues. The J segment lost 8 bases and the V segment lost 5 bases, leaving 6 bases of the junction unmatched. Germline loops: CDR1 SEHNR, CDR2 FQNEAQ (reference sequence).

The rearrangement joins TRBV28 to TRBJ2-1; D is perhaps TRBD1 (6 bases). The CDR3 has 17 residues. Germline values: CDR1 MDHEN, CDR2 SYDVKM. The V end was cut by 5 bases, the J end by 2 bases, with 19 bases between. The CDR3 protein is CASSTGTLQATYNEQFF. The DNA for the CDR3 is TGTGCCAGCAGTACAGGGACCCTCCAGGCAACCTACAATGAGCAGTTCTTC.

The V call is TRBV7-9, the J call TRBJ2-1; no clear D gene. The CDR3 is made up of 14 amino acids. Germline-derived CDR1 and CDR2 are SEHNR and FQNEAQ (reference sequence). V lost 4 bases and J lost 5, with 12 bases in between. CDR3 bases: TGTGCCAGCAGCTCTCCCCTCCAAGACAATGAGCAGTTCTTC. It yields the protein CASSSPLQDNEQFF.

The V call is TRBV28, the J call TRBJ2-7; TRBD2 matches 7 bases. Germline V CDR1 and CDR2: MDHEN, SYDVKM. After removal of 3 bases from V and 2 bases from J, the junction contained 13 bases not matched to a gene. The CDR3 covers 17 residues. Here the CDR3 reads CASSFGLREGGAYEQYF. DNA of the CDR3: TGTGCCAGCAGTTTTGGCCTAAGGGAGGGAGGCGCCTACGAGCAGTACTTC.

This clone was found once. CDR3 coding DNA: TGTGCCAGCAGTGAATATTATCTGATTGGGAACATGAACACTGAAGCTTTCTTT. Amino acid sequence: CASSEYYLIGNMNTEAFF. This rearrangement joins TRBV25-1 to TRBJ1-1; D not resolved. The germline V gene encodes CDR1 MGHDK and CDR2 SYGVNS. The CDR3 covers 18 residues. Trimming stripped 0 bases from V and 0 bases from J, with 17 bases between. The variable domain in full, completed from reference TRBV25-1 and TRBJ1-1, reads EADIYQTPRYLVIGTGKKITLECSQTMGHDKMYWYQQDPGMELHLIHYSYGVNSTEKGDLSSESTVSRIRTEHFPLTLESARPSHTSQYLCASSEYYLIGNMNTEAFFGQGTRLTVV.

This clone has a single count. The chain links TRBV6-6 to TRBJ2-6; D is perhaps TRBD1 or TRBD2 (5 bases each). Germline assignment: CDR1 MNHNY and CDR2 SVGAGI (reference sequence). This CDR3 spans 14 amino acids. Trimming shortened V by 6 bases and J by 3 bases, and 9 bases separated the two germline ends. CDR3 sequence reads: CASSEGRGANVLTF. The CDR3 DNA sequence: TGTGCCAGCAGCGAGGGGCGTGGGGCCAACGTCCTGACTTTC.

This rearrangement joins TRBV27 to TRBJ2-7; D is ambiguous. This CDR3 comprises 14 residues. CDR1 MNHEY and CDR2 SMNVEV come from the germline V gene (reference sequence). The V end was cut by 3 bases, the J end by 0 bases, with 9 bases between. CDR3 sequence (DNA): TGTGCCAGCAGTTTTCAGGCTAACTCCTACGAGCAGTACTTC. Encoded protein: CASSFQANSYEQYF.

The chain has TRBV25-1 and TRBJ1-2; a weak D match, TRBD1 (5 bases). Germline V gene data show CDR1 as MGHDK and CDR2 as SYGVNS. The V and J ends lost 2 bases and 8 bases respectively, with 18 bases between them. This CDR3 spans 15 amino acids. CDR3 nucleotides: TGTGCCAGCAGTGAAGCAAGTCCGGGACTCCGGGGCTACACCTTC. Protein product: CASSEASPGLRGYTF.

The V gene is TRBV14, the J gene TRBJ1-4; D is unresolved. The CDR3 is 14 residues long. Trimming took off 2 bases at V and 5 bases at J, with 9 bases between the two ends. CDR1 is SGHDN and CDR2 is FVKESK in the germline V gene. CDR3 DNA sequence: TGTGCCAGCAGCCAATTTGCCTTAAATGAAAAACTGTTTTTT. It specifies CASSQFALNEKLFF.

The rearrangement links TRBV19 to TRBJ2-7, with D possibly being TRBD1 (6 bases). CDR1 and CDR2 from the germline V gene are LNHDA and SQIVND (reference sequence). The V gene lost 8 bases and the J gene lost 0 bases, with 8 bases spanning the gap. The length of the CDR3 is 12 residues. The CDR3 reads CASRQDSYEQYF. CDR3 DNA: TGTGCCAGTCGACAGGACTCCTACGAGCAGTACTTC.